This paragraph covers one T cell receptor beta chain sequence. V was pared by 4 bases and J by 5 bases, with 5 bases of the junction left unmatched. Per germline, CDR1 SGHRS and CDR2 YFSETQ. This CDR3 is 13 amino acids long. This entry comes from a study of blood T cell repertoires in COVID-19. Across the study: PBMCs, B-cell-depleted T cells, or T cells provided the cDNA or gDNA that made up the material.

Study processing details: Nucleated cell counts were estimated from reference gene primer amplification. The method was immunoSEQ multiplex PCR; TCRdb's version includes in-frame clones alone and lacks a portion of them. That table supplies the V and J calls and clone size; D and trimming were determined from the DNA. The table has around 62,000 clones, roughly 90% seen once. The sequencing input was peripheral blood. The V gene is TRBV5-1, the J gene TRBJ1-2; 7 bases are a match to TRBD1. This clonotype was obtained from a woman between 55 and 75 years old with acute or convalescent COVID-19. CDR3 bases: TGCGCCAGCAGCGAGGGACAGATTTATGGCTACACCTTC. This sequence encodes CASSEGQIYGYTF.